The next 22 T cell receptor beta chains were all read from a single sample in a study of vaccination and CD4 T cells after COVID-19. No cognate antigen is known for these TCRs. Regarding treatment: approximately nine-day PBMC culture with coronavirus spike peptide pools or control peptides (ViraFEST assay). Oncomine TCR Beta short-read sequencing was applied to DNA from cultured CD4+ T cells. TCRdb recomputed calls from the PCR reads with MiXCR, one row per CDR3 protein. Of some 16,000 distinct CDR3 sequences listed, around 70% are singletons. Sequencing used CD4+ T cells from blood, cultured in vitro. The receptors derive from a human donor who had recovered from COVID-19.

The rearrangement joins TRBV24-1 to TRBJ2-3; TRBD2 matches 9 bases. This CDR3 contains 22 residues. Trimming at V came to 7 bases and at J to 3 bases, leaving 28 bases not matched to a gene. Germline V gene lookup returns CDR1 KGHDR and CDR2 SFDVKD. CDR3 sequence reads: CATSNPLASGTPLVTGTDTQYF. The CDR3 DNA follows: TGTGCCACCAGCAACCCCCTGGCTAGCGGGACACCTCTTGTAACGGGGACAGATACGCAGTATTTT.

The chain links TRBV5-6 to TRBJ2-5; TRBD1 is a possible D gene (6 bases). This CDR3 spans 13 amino acids. The germline V gene encodes CDR1 SGHDT and CDR2 YYEEEE. V lost 7 bases and J lost 2, with 12 bases in between. The CDR3 bases are TGTGCCAGCTTGACAGGCCCGCAAGAGACCCAGTACTTC. Encoded protein: CASLTGPQETQYF.

This sequence joins TRBV6-5 and TRBJ2-2, with 7 positions matching TRBD2. V lost 1 base, J lost 4 bases, and 3 bases stayed unmatched. This CDR3 region has 15 residues. The V gene's germline CDR1 is MNHEY and CDR2 SVGAGI. The DNA of the CDR3 is TGTGCCAGCAGTTACTGGGGGGGGACCACCGGGGAGCTGTTTTTT. Residues: CASSYWGGTTGELFF.

The CDR3 bases are TGCGCCAGCAGCTTACGGACAGGCACTGAAGCTTTCTTT. This gives the protein CASSLRTGTEAFF. The chain links TRBV5-1 to TRBJ1-1, with 7 bases fitting TRBD1. CDR1 SGHRS and CDR2 YFSETQ come from the germline V gene. The CDR3 loop spans 13 amino acids. Trimming removed 2 bases from V and 4 bases from J; junction bases left unmatched: 2.

The V call is TRBV7-2, the J call TRBJ1-2; D possibly corresponds to TRBD1 (6 bases). Trimming removed 1 base at V and 8 bases at J, with 23 bases between. CDR1 and CDR2 (germline): SGHTA, FQGNSA. The CDR3 runs to 17 residues. The CDR3 DNA follows: TGTGCCAGCAGCTTAGACAGGGCCAGGAACCTCTTAGGGGGCTACACCTTC. It yields the protein CASSLDRARNLLGGYTF.

The V call is TRBV28, the J call TRBJ2-2; the match to TRBD2 covers 8 bases. J gave up 7 bases and V 1 base, and 8 bases lay outside the gene matches. Looked up from germline, CDR1 is MDHEN and CDR2 is SYDVKM. CDR3 length: 16 amino acids. CDR3 sequence: CASSLLGLVQGGELFF. In DNA form, the CDR3 reads TGTGCCAGCAGTTTATTGGGACTAGTACAAGGCGGGGAGCTGTTTTTT. Full variable domain (missing parts from reference TRBV28 and TRBJ2-2): DVKVTQSSRYLVKRTGEKVFLECVQDMDHENMFWYRQDPGLGLRLIYFSYDVKMKEKGDIPEGYSVSREKKERFSLILESASTNQTSMYLCASSLLGLVQGGELFFGEGSRLTVL.

The chain employs TRBV11-2 and TRBJ1-2; unclear D gene. The CDR3 covers 15 residues. Germline CDR1 SGHAT, CDR2 FQNNGV. V was pared by 1 base and J by 8 bases, with 17 bases between. CDR3 sequence reads: CASSLGADSTGGYTF. In nucleotides, the CDR3 is TGTGCCAGCAGCTTAGGCGCCGACTCAACGGGGGGCTACACCTTC.

This chain joins TRBV6-5 and TRBJ2-7; D gene uncertain. V shed 0 bases and J shed 6 bases, with 12 bases lying between them. Germline lookup yields CDR1 MNHEY and CDR2 SVGAGI. The CDR3 has 14 amino acids. CDR3 DNA sequence: TGTGCCAGCAGTTACTCGTCCATTTGGTCCGAGCAGTACTTC. This translates into CASSYSSIWSEQYF.

This clonotype was detected only once. V usage is TRBV20-1 and J usage is TRBJ2-1, with a tentative D call TRBD1 (5 bases). V gave up 0 bases and J gave up 14 bases, with 14 bases separating them. From germline, CDR1 is DFQATT and CDR2 SNEGSKA (reference sequence). This CDR3 has 12 residues. CDR3 residues: CSAREGVRVEFF. The CDR3 DNA follows: TGCAGTGCTAGAGAGGGCGTCAGGGTTGAGTTCTTC.

This chain joins TRBV2 and TRBJ2-7; 10 bases match TRBD1. CDR1 and CDR2 from the germline V gene are SNHLY and FYNNEI. V shed 8 bases and J 2 bases; nucleotides not matched to a gene: 3. The CDR3 runs 13 residues. The CDR3 coding sequence is TGTGCCAGCGCTGGGACAGGGGCCTACGAGCAGTACTTC. It yields the protein CASAGTGAYEQYF.

The chain carries TRBV7-2 and TRBJ2-1; the D is unclear. The CDR3 totals 16 residues. Trimming took 5 bases from V and 0 from J, leaving 14 bases between them. The germline gives CDR1 SGHTA, CDR2 FQGNSA. CDR3 nucleotide sequence: TGTGCCAGCAGCCTAAGACACCTGAGCTCCTACAATGAGCAGTTCTTC. Amino acid sequence: CASSLRHLSSYNEQFF.

The chain is built from TRBV12-5 and TRBJ2-5; 7 bases line up with TRBD1. From germline, CDR1 is LGHNT and CDR2 FRNRAP. V shed 5 bases and J 3 bases; nucleotides not matched to a gene: 3. CDR3 length: 13 amino acids. The CDR3 nucleotides are TGTGCTAGTGGTACTGGACAGGAAGAGACCCAGTACTTC. It specifies CASGTGQEETQYF.

The V call is TRBV6-4, the J call TRBJ2-1; D is uncertain. Germline CDR1 MRHNA, CDR2 SNTAGT. V lost 6 bases, J lost 1 base, and 19 bases lay in between. The CDR3 is 17 residues long. The CDR3 nucleotides read TGTGCCAGCAGGAGGCCCGGGCAAGAGAGGTCCTACAATGAGCAGTTCTTC. Its protein is CASRRPGQERSYNEQFF.

The chain joins TRBV6-2 or TRBV6-3 to TRBJ2-7; the D is unclear. This CDR3 contains 11 residues. The V end was cut by 8 bases, the J end by 7 bases, with 12 bases between. Germline-derived CDR1 and CDR2 are MNHEY and SVGEGT. The CDR3, as DNA: TGTGCCAGCGGAGCCTTACGTGAGCAGTACTTC. It specifies CASGALREQYF.

This clonotype occurred once. The rearrangement links TRBV7-2 to TRBJ1-1; D gene uncertain. CDR1 SGHTA and CDR2 FQGNSA come from the germline V gene. The V end lost 1 base, the J end lost 4 bases, and 13 bases lay between the germline ends. This CDR3 spans 15 amino acids. The CDR3: CASSLDPRMGTEAFF. The CDR3 DNA reads TGTGCCAGCAGCTTAGATCCGAGGATGGGCACTGAAGCTTTCTTT.

V usage is TRBV9 and J usage is TRBJ1-1; the D gene is possibly TRBD1 (5 bases). The CDR3 sequence is 13 residues long. V gave up 1 base and J gave up 7 bases, with 11 bases separating them. Germline V CDR1 and CDR2: SGDLS, YYNGEE. The CDR3 coding sequence is TGTGCCAGCAGCGTAATCCCAGGGCATGAAGCTTTCTTT. It translates to CASSVIPGHEAFF.

The chain links TRBV19 to TRBJ1-1; no reliable D call. The V and J ends lost 3 bases and 1 base respectively, with 12 bases between them. CDR1 and CDR2 (germline): LNHDA, SQIVND (reference sequence). There are 15 residues in the CDR3. The CDR3 coding sequence is TGTGCCAGTAGTATTCGGCGGACCCGGAACACTGAAGCTTTCTTT. The encoded protein is CASSIRRTRNTEAFF.

The chain is built from TRBV5-1 and TRBJ2-5; D is undetermined. The germline V gene encodes CDR1 SGHRS and CDR2 YFSETQ. The CDR3 is 13 residues long. Between the trimmed V and J ends, which lost 2 bases and 3 bases, there was a span of 8 bases. The CDR3 bases are TGCGCCAGCAGCTTATCAAGAGAAGAGACCCAGTACTTC. Amino acid sequence: CASSLSREETQYF.

The rearrangement links TRBV20-1 to TRBJ1-2; 9 bases map to TRBD1. The CDR3 runs 16 residues. Germline CDR1 DFQATT, CDR2 SNEGSKA (reference sequence). V shed 6 bases and J 6 bases; nucleotides not matched to a gene: 17. DNA of the CDR3: TGCAGTGCCCCCGAGCGTGGTGACAGGGGGAAGCATGGCTACACCTTC. This codes for CSAPERGDRGKHGYTF.

This chain joins TRBV10-1 and TRBJ1-1, with D hard to call. This CDR3 region has 14 residues. V was clipped by 7 bases and J by 1 base, with 13 bases between them. Germline V lookup: CDR1 WNHNN, CDR2 SYGVQD (reference sequence). The CDR3 protein is CASMPDRENTEAFF. CDR3 bases: TGCGCCAGCATGCCGGACCGAGAGAACACTGAAGCTTTCTTT.

This clonotype was detected only once. J is TRBJ1-1 and V is TRBV6-1; TRBD1 might be the D (5 bases). CDR1 is MNHNS and CDR2 is SASEGT in the germline V gene. Trimming shortened V by 6 bases and J by 8 bases, and 19 bases separated the two germline ends. This CDR3 is 14 amino acids long. CDR3 loop: CASSPRVDGSEAFF. DNA for the CDR3: TGTGCCAGCAGCCCCAGGGTTGATGGCTCCGAAGCTTTCTTT.

This chain joins TRBV20-1 and TRBJ1-1; TRBD1 matches 7 bases. This CDR3 is 17 amino acids long. Germline V gene data show CDR1 as DFQATT and CDR2 as SNEGSKA (reference sequence). V gave up 0 bases and J gave up 3 bases; unmatched junction bases: 13. In DNA, the CDR3 is TGCAGTGCTAGAGATCTACAAGGGGGCGTATGGGACACTGAAGCTTTCTTT. Translating gives CSARDLQGGVWDTEAFF.